One sample yielded the 23 T cell receptor beta chains listed below, sequenced in a study of shared clonotypes between healthy human individuals. Here immunoSEQ multiplex PCR was the method, and the copy in TCRdb shows in-frame clones only, minus some. The top ten hold over 1.3% of the sample, which has 850,000 to 1,200,000 clones, 75% seen once. The specimen sequenced was memory CD4+ T cells sorted from blood. The subset was: CD45RA-negative fraction. The receptor source for this set is a man between 18 and 35 years old in good health.

With respect to this clone: Other DNA sequences in the same sample also yield this CDR3. The chain couples TRBV5-1 to TRBJ1-1; possible D gene TRBD1, 5 bases. This CDR3 contains 14 residues. V lost 1 base and J 1 base, leaving 8 bases between the germline ends. Germline CDR1 SGHRS, CDR2 YFSETQ. CDR3 sequence (DNA): TGCGCCAGCAGCTTGTCGGGGCAGAACACTGAAGCTTTCTTT. It codes for CASSLSGQNTEAFF.

The V and J genes are TRBV4-2 and TRBJ2-3, with D perhaps matching TRBD2 (6 bases). Germline values: CDR1 LGHNA, CDR2 YNFKEQ. The CDR3 totals 15 residues. The V end was cut by 4 bases, the J end by 4 bases, with 15 bases between. CDR3 nucleotides: TGTGCCAGCAGCCCCGGGCTAGCGAAGGCAGATACGCAGTATTTT. Translating gives CASSPGLAKADTQYF.

This chain connects TRBV21-1 to TRBJ1-2. TRBV21-1 corresponds to a pseudogene. The CDR3 extends over 15 amino acids. DNA for the CDR3: TGTGCCAGCAGCAAAGTTCTGGAGACTAACTATGGCTACACCTTC. This gives the protein CASSKVLETNYGYTF.

This clone came up once. The V and J genes are TRBV18 and TRBJ2-1, with 9 positions matching TRBD2. This CDR3 comprises 16 residues. V lost 2 bases and J lost 2; bases outside the gene matches: 4. The germline V gene encodes CDR1 KGHSH and CDR2 LQKENI. The CDR3 loop reads CASSPFAGGTYNEQFF. The CDR3 nucleotides read TGTGCCAGCTCACCATTCGCGGGAGGGACCTACAATGAGCAGTTCTTC.

This chain links TRBV6-6 with TRBJ1-6; weak D call: TRBD1 (5 bases). There are 15 residues in the CDR3. V gave up 7 bases and J gave up 0 bases, with 10 bases separating them. CDR1 and CDR2 (germline): MNHNY, SVGAGI (reference sequence). The CDR3 loop reads CASTTGSSYNSPLHF. In DNA form, the CDR3 reads TGTGCCAGCACTACAGGCAGCTCCTATAATTCACCCCTCCACTTT.

V is TRBV6-5 and J is TRBJ1-1; TRBD1 is a possible D gene (5 bases). The V gene lost 1 base and the J gene lost 5 bases, with 8 bases spanning the gap. The CDR3 loop spans 13 amino acids. Per germline, CDR1 MNHEY and CDR2 SVGAGI. For the CDR3, the DNA is TGTGCCAGCAGTTACTTTGAGGGGACTGAAGCTTTCTTT. This codes for CASSYFEGTEAFF.

V is TRBV2 and J is TRBJ2-6; D unclear. Germline V gene sequence: CDR1 SNHLY, CDR2 FYNNEI. The CDR3 has 13 residues. V was shortened by 7 bases and J by 3 bases, with 7 bases between the two germline ends. CDR3 DNA sequence: TGTGCCAGCACCCCGTTTGGGGCCAACGTCCTGACTTTC. It translates to CASTPFGANVLTF.

The V and J genes are TRBV21-1 and TRBJ2-1; TRBD2, the table's D call, was not compared with the DNA. TRBV21-1 is deemed a pseudogene. The CDR3 is 13 amino acids. The CDR3 reads CASSKGGYNEQFF. In nucleotides, the CDR3 is TGTGCCAGCAGCAAAGGAGGCTACAATGAGCAGTTCTTC.

The chain employs TRBV7-2 and TRBJ2-1; possibly TRBD2 for D (6 bases). Germline values: CDR1 SGHTA, CDR2 FQGNSA. CDR3 length: 14 residues. The ends were cut back, 2 bases at V and 9 bases at J, with 14 bases in the middle. The CDR3 here is CASSLSAGRLEQFF. CDR3 nucleotide sequence: TGTGCCAGCAGCTTAAGTGCCGGGAGACTTGAGCAGTTCTTC.

CDR3 coding DNA: TGCGCCAGCCAACGACAGGAACAGTATGAGCAGTTCTTC. The encoded protein is CASQRQEQYEQFF. The chain carries TRBV10-2 and TRBJ2-1; TRBD1 is a possible D gene (6 bases). This CDR3 region has 13 residues. Germline V lookup: CDR1 WSHSY, CDR2 SAAADI. V lost 8 bases and J lost 8, with 16 bases in between.

The J gene is TRBJ2-7, the V gene TRBV30, with D perhaps matching TRBD2 (5 bases). V lost 0 bases and J lost 0, with 15 bases in between. The CDR3 sequence is 16 residues long. Germline-derived CDR1 and CDR2 are GTSNPN and SVGIG (reference sequence). The CDR3 DNA sequence: TGTGCCTGGAGTGTACTTAGGCCAGCGGCCTCCTACGAGCAGTACTTC. Encoded protein: CAWSVLRPAASYEQYF.

The rearrangement uses TRBV7-2 and TRBJ1-4; D is undetermined. V lost 5 bases, J lost 7 bases, and 11 bases lay in between. There are 13 residues in the CDR3. Germline CDR1 reads SGHTA; CDR2 reads FQGNSA. CDR3 sequence: CASSPSDSEKLFF. Written as DNA, the CDR3 is TGTGCCAGCAGCCCATCAGATTCTGAAAAACTGTTTTTT.

The chain combines TRBV28 with TRBJ1-1, with no clear D. CDR1 and CDR2 from the germline V gene are MDHEN and SYDVKM. Trimming shortened V by 3 bases and J by 4 bases, and 3 bases separated the two germline ends. CDR3 length: 11 amino acids. CDR3: CASSFSTEAFF. DNA of the CDR3: TGTGCCAGCAGTTTCTCCACTGAAGCTTTCTTT.

This clone was seen a few times. The CDR3 DNA reads as TGTGCCAGCAGCCAAGATCAGGGGGTAGGGGAAAAACTGTTTTTT. It translates to CASSQDQGVGEKLFF. This chain joins TRBV14 and TRBJ1-4, with 7 bases fitting TRBD1. V was clipped by 0 bases and J by 8 bases; unmatched bases: 6. Looked up from germline, CDR1 is SGHDN and CDR2 is FVKESK. There are 15 residues in the CDR3.

In its sample, this clone was seen once. The V call is TRBV5-6, the J call TRBJ2-2; D is ambiguous. CDR3 length equals 13 residues. With 4 bases removed from V and 4 bases from J, the gap between germline ends came to 8 bases. Per germline, CDR1 SGHDT and CDR2 YYEEEE. CDR3 in amino acids: CASSAPGTGELFF. The CDR3 DNA reads TGTGCCAGCAGCGCCCCTGGCACCGGGGAGCTGTTTTTT.

The chain is built from TRBV4-1 and TRBJ2-7, with D uncertain. V lost 1 base and J lost 5, with 12 bases in between. The germline V gene encodes CDR1 MGHRA and CDR2 YSYEKL. This CDR3 region has 14 residues. The DNA for the CDR3 is TGCGCCAGCAGCCAAGTATTACTCGGCGACGAGCAGTACTTC. It is translated as CASSQVLLGDEQYF.

In its sample, this clone was seen a few times. This chain links TRBV6-6 with TRBJ2-4; D not resolved. Trimming cost V 7 bases and J 1 base, with 17 bases left between them. CDR1 is MNHNY and CDR2 is SVGAGI in the germline V gene (reference sequence). CDR3 size: 16 residues. CDR3 in amino acids: CASTKASSSAKNIQYF. CDR3 nucleotide sequence: TGTGCCAGCACCAAGGCCTCCTCAAGCGCCAAAAACATTCAGTACTTC.

The chain is built from TRBV19 and TRBJ2-7; D may be TRBD1 or TRBD2 (5 bases each). The CDR3 runs 14 residues. Germline V CDR1 and CDR2: LNHDA, SQIVND (reference sequence). Trimming shortened V by 6 bases and J by 3 bases, and 15 bases separated the two germline ends. The CDR3 reads CASRTGTPNYEQYF. For the CDR3, the DNA is TGTGCCAGTAGAACCGGGACCCCGAACTACGAGCAGTACTTC.

This chain connects TRBV2 to TRBJ2-2; D not resolved. The CDR3 runs to 14 residues. The germline gives CDR1 SNHLY, CDR2 FYNNEI. Trimming took 7 bases from V and 5 from J, leaving 14 bases between them. The CDR3 DNA follows: TGTGCCAGCATGGCGGAATCGTTTACCGGGGAGCTGTTTTTT. Protein: CASMAESFTGELFF. The complete variable domain, with remaining parts taken from reference TRBV2 and TRBJ2-2, reads EPEVTQTPSHQVTQMGQEVILRCVPISNHLYFYWYRQILGQKVEFLVSFYNNEISEKSEIFDDQFSVERPDGSNFTLKIRSTKLEDSAMYFCASMAESFTGELFFGEGSRLTVL.

The rearrangement uses TRBV21-1 and TRBJ2-6; the D call of TRBD2 is as the table states it, not checked on the DNA. TRBV21-1 is classified as a pseudogene. The CDR3 covers 15 residues. In DNA, the CDR3 is TGTGCCAGCTGGGCAGGGACTACTGGGGCCAACGTCCTGACTTTC. Translation: CASWAGTTGANVLTF.

Only one count was recorded for this clone. This chain connects TRBV19 to TRBJ1-6, with 7 bases matching TRBD1. CDR1 LNHDA and CDR2 SQIVND come from the germline V gene (reference sequence). Losses at the gene ends were 6 bases for V and 7 bases for J; bases not matched to a gene: 9. The CDR3 totals 15 residues. The CDR3 is CASRARQGVNSPLHF. CDR3 sequence (DNA): TGTGCCAGTAGAGCAAGACAGGGAGTAAATTCACCCCTCCACTTT.

This chain connects TRBV5-8 to TRBJ2-4; a weak D match, TRBD2 (6 bases). Deletions cut 4 bases from V and 2 bases from J, with 10 bases between. Germline V CDR1 and CDR2: SGHTS, YDEGEE. This CDR3 spans 14 amino acids. This CDR3 is CASSRAGSKNIQYF. The CDR3 nucleotides read TGTGCCAGCAGCCGGGCGGGATCCAAAAACATTCAGTACTTC.

The chain uses TRBV5-1 and TRBJ2-3, with 11 nucleotides matching TRBD2. Per germline, CDR1 SGHRS and CDR2 YFSETQ. Germline trimming cut 2 bases from V and 6 bases from J; bases unmatched to any gene: 2. This CDR3 is 14 amino acids long. The CDR3 bases are TGCGCCAGCAGCTTTACTAGCGGGAGTGATACGCAGTATTTT. This sequence encodes CASSFTSGSDTQYF.